Below are 30 T cell receptor beta chains sequenced from a single sample in a study of T-cell reconstitution after alpha-beta-depleted transplantation in children. During its preparation, the TCRbeta library received unique molecular identifiers. TCRdb passed the PCR reads through MiXCR, listing each CDR3 protein once. The data show about 360,000 distinct CDR3 sequences, about 14% seen once. The starting material was PBMCs, obtained from the stem cell graft. The source is a human donor who donated a stem cell graft to a child with Fanconi anemia.

This clonotype was seen many times. V gene TRBV6-5 combines with J gene TRBJ1-6, with D tentatively TRBD1 (6 bases). CDR3 length: 15 residues. V was clipped by 2 bases and J by 9 bases, with 14 bases between them. The V gene's germline CDR1 is MNHEY and CDR2 SVGAGI. This CDR3 is CASSYGQPDSSPLHF. CDR3 nucleotides: TGTGCCAGCAGTTACGGGCAACCGGACAGTTCACCCCTCCACTTT.

There are a few counts of this clonotype. V is TRBV5-1 and J is TRBJ2-2; no clear D. Deletions cut 6 bases from V and 1 base from J, with 4 bases between. From germline, CDR1 is SGHRS and CDR2 YFSETQ. The CDR3 has 12 amino acids. The CDR3 DNA is TGCGCCAGCACTCAGAACACCGGGGAGCTGTTTTTT. Encoded protein: CASTQNTGELFF. Using reference TRBV5-1 and TRBJ2-2 for the parts outside the CDR3, the full variable domain is KAGVTQTPRYLIKTRGQQVTLSCSPISGHRSVSWYQQTPGQGLQFLFEYFSETQRNKGNFPGRFSGRQFSNSRSEMNVSTLELGDSALYLCASTQNTGELFFGEGSRLTVL.

In this sample, this clonotype turned up many times. CDR3 in DNA: TGCGCCAGCAGCTTGGGGGTAGCGGGGGGGCCCGGTACGCAGTATTTT. Translating gives CASSLGVAGGPGTQYF. The chain links TRBV5-1 to TRBJ2-3, with 11 bases identical to TRBD2. V shed 0 bases and J 8 bases; nucleotides not matched to a gene: 8. There are 16 residues in the CDR3. CDR1 and CDR2 from the germline V gene are SGHRS and YFSETQ.

This clonotype was counted a few times. The J gene is TRBJ1-4, the V gene TRBV7-8, with 8 bases lining up with TRBD1. The trim removed 6 bases at V and 0 bases at J, leaving 6 bases unmatched. Per the germline V gene, CDR1 is SGHVS and CDR2 is FQNEAQ. The CDR3 loop spans 16 amino acids. CDR3 region: CASRRGQAATNEKLFF. The CDR3, as DNA: TGTGCCAGCAGAAGGGGACAGGCGGCAACTAATGAAAAACTGTTTTTT.

The chain recombines TRBV11-2 with TRBJ1-3; no definite D call. V was pared by 5 bases and J by 2 bases, with 10 bases between. This CDR3 spans 14 amino acids. Germline V lookup: CDR1 SGHAT, CDR2 FQNNGV. CDR3 residues: CASSRPGTGNTIYF. The CDR3 coding sequence is TGTGCCAGCAGCCGCCCCGGGACTGGAAACACCATATATTTT.

This clonotype was detected a few times. The V gene is TRBV4-2, the J gene TRBJ1-1; D is unclear. This CDR3 is 13 amino acids long. Germline CDR1 is LGHNA and CDR2 is YNFKEQ. Trimming cost V 8 bases and J 1 base, with 11 bases left between them. The CDR3 loop is CASGGLTNTEAFF. CDR3 nucleotides: TGTGCCAGCGGCGGACTGACGAACACTGAAGCTTTCTTT.

This clonotype was recorded a few times. The chain recombines TRBV6-4 with TRBJ2-2; no clear D gene. The CDR3 length is 15 residues. Trimming took off 5 bases at V and 0 bases at J, with 10 bases between the two ends. Germline V gene data show CDR1 as MRHNA and CDR2 as SNTAGT. Written as DNA, the CDR3 is TGTGCCAGCAGTAGAGAATTTGCGAACACCGGGGAGCTGTTTTTT. This translates into CASSREFANTGELFF.

In its sample, this clonotype was seen a few times. The chain links TRBV24-1 to TRBJ2-1, with no clear D. This CDR3 contains 15 residues. From germline, CDR1 is KGHDR and CDR2 SFDVKD. Trimming left V 5 bases short and J 2 bases short, with 12 bases between. The CDR3 here is CATSAVNPPYNEQFF. The CDR3 bases are TGTGCCACCAGTGCAGTGAACCCTCCCTACAATGAGCAGTTCTTC.

This clonotype was seen a few times. The chain couples TRBV7-2 to TRBJ1-6, with D maybe TRBD1 (6 bases). Germline V lookup: CDR1 SGHTA, CDR2 FQGNSA. The CDR3 loop spans 14 amino acids. V dropped 7 bases and J dropped 6 bases, with 13 bases sitting between them. The CDR3: CASTTGLSNSPLHF. As DNA, the CDR3 is TGTGCCAGCACCACAGGGTTGAGTAATTCACCCCTCCACTTT.

This clonotype came up once. Possible read error: a much larger clone is one base away. The chain joins TRBV4-3 to TRBJ1-1, with D tentatively TRBD1 (6 bases). Germline V lookup: CDR1 LGHNA, CDR2 YSLEER. This CDR3 region has 16 residues. The CDR3 is CVSSQAKTGLNTEAFF. CDR3 bases: TGCGTCAGCAGCCAAGCTAAGACAGGACTGAACACTGAAGCTTTCTTT.

Here the CDR3 DNA reads TGTGCCAGCAGTTCGACAGGGGGCTATGGCTACACCTTC. Protein product: CASSSTGGYGYTF. This chain links TRBV12-3 or TRBV12-4 with TRBJ1-2; 9 nucleotides align to TRBD1. The CDR3 runs to 13 residues. With V trimmed by 4 bases and J by 4 bases, 1 base remained unmatched.

In this sample, this clonotype turned up a few times. The V call is TRBV6-5, the J call TRBJ2-7, with a possible D match to TRBD2 (7 bases). This CDR3 spans 12 amino acids. The germline V gene encodes CDR1 MNHEY and CDR2 SVGAGI. V lost 6 bases, J lost 5 bases, and 11 bases lay in between. The CDR3 DNA follows: TGTGCCAGCAGCGAGGGGGGGAACGAGCAGTACTTC. Translated: CASSEGGNEQYF.

This clonotype was seen a handful of times. The chain has TRBV5-1 and TRBJ1-2; TRBD1 matches at 9 bases. This CDR3 comprises 15 residues. Germline assignment: CDR1 SGHRS and CDR2 YFSETQ. V lost 5 bases and J lost 9; bases outside the gene matches: 14. The CDR3 nucleotides read TGCGCCAGCAGTCCCGGCGGGACGGGACAGGGCCGCTACACCTTC. This encodes CASSPGGTGQGRYTF.

The genes are TRBV4-3 and TRBJ1-2; TRBD1 might be the D (6 bases). The CDR3 has 14 amino acids. Per the germline V gene, CDR1 is LGHNA and CDR2 is YSLEER. The germline V and J ends were trimmed by 0 bases and 4 bases, with 9 bases remaining between them. CDR3 bases: TGCGCCAGCAGCCAAGAACGGGGGCTCTATGGCTACACCTTC. Amino acid sequence: CASSQERGLYGYTF.

This clonotype was picked up a small number of times. The chain employs TRBV25-1 and TRBJ1-2; 7 bases agree with TRBD1. This CDR3 is 14 amino acids long. Trimming removed 1 base from V and 5 bases from J; junction bases left unmatched: 4. Per the germline V gene, CDR1 is MGHDK and CDR2 is SYGVNS. The CDR3 is CASSESGTEYGYTF. CDR3 nucleotide sequence: TGTGCCAGCAGTGAATCAGGGACAGAATATGGCTACACCTTC.

A few counts support this clonotype. This rearrangement joins TRBV15 to TRBJ2-7, with D maybe TRBD1 (6 bases). Trimming stripped 3 bases from V and 2 bases from J, with 11 bases between. Looked up from germline, CDR1 is LNHNV and CDR2 is YYDKDF (reference sequence). This CDR3 is 14 amino acids long. The CDR3 nucleotides are TGTGCCACCAGCAGGCAGACAGGCGCCTACGAGCAGTACTTC. Translation: CATSRQTGAYEQYF.

This clonotype was observed a handful of times. This chain uses TRBV7-2 with TRBJ2-7; tentatively, D is TRBD2 (6 bases). The CDR3 contains 13 residues. CDR1 and CDR2 from the germline V gene are SGHTA and FQGNSA. V lost 7 bases and J lost 6, with 16 bases in between. CDR3 in DNA: TGTGCCAGCAAGCAAGCGGGTGGCGCCGAGCAGTACTTC. Translating gives CASKQAGGAEQYF.

This clonotype came up a few times. The chain combines TRBV14 with TRBJ2-1; no definite D call. Germline CDR1 SGHDN, CDR2 FVKESK. The CDR3 has 13 residues. The V end lost 6 bases, the J end lost 8 bases, and 14 bases lay between the germline ends. The CDR3 spells CASSRSAKDEQFF. CDR3 nucleotides: TGTGCCAGCAGTCGATCAGCCAAGGATGAGCAGTTCTTC.

This clonotype was seen at least ten times. The chain recombines TRBV7-9 with TRBJ1-1, with 8 positions matching TRBD1. The trim removed 4 bases at V and 7 bases at J, leaving 11 bases unmatched. CDR1 SEHNR and CDR2 FQNEAQ come from the germline V gene (reference sequence). The CDR3 spans 15 residues. In DNA form, the CDR3 reads TGTGCCAGCAGCTCCCCAAAGGACAGGGTGGGTGAAGCTTTCTTT. Its translation is CASSSPKDRVGEAFF. Looking up the rest from reference TRBV7-9 and TRBJ1-1 gives the full variable domain: DTGVSQNPRHKITKRGQNVTFRCDPISEHNRLYWYRQTLGQGPEFLTYFQNEAQLEKSRLLSDRFSAERPKGSFSTLEIQRTEQGDSAMYLCASSSPKDRVGEAFFGQGTRLTVV.

In its sample, this clonotype was seen many times. In DNA form, the CDR3 reads TGTGCCACCAGCAGAGAAGACAGCCGCTACGAGCAGTACTTC. Amino acid sequence: CATSREDSRYEQYF. The chain combines TRBV15 with TRBJ2-7; possible D gene TRBD1, 5 bases. The germline CDR1 and CDR2 sequences are LNHNV and YYDKDF (reference sequence). This CDR3 contains 14 residues. Trimming cost V 0 bases and J 3 bases, with 9 bases left between them.

The chain is built from TRBV18 and TRBJ2-1, with TRBD2 as a possible D gene (5 bases). Trimming removed 5 bases from V and 7 bases from J, with 9 bases in between. Looked up from germline, CDR1 is KGHSH and CDR2 is LQKENI. The CDR3 loop spans 12 amino acids. CDR3 in DNA: TGTGCCAGCTCAACAAGAGGGAATGAGCAGTTCTTC. Translated, it gives CASSTRGNEQFF. Based on the CDR3 plus reference TRBV18 and TRBJ2-1, the full variable domain is NAGVMQNPRHLVRRRGQEARLRCSPMKGHSHVYWYRQLPEEGLKFMVYLQKENIIDESGMPKERFSAEFPKEGPSILRIQQVVRGDSAAYFCASSTRGNEQFFGPGTRLTVL.

This sequence joins TRBV28 and TRBJ1-2, with 8 nucleotides matching TRBD1. J gave up 3 bases and V 3 bases, and 3 bases lay outside the gene matches. Looked up from germline, CDR1 is MDHEN and CDR2 is SYDVKM. The CDR3 spans 14 residues. The CDR3 region has the DNA TGTGCCAGCAGTTTGGGACAGGAATACTATGGCTACACCTTC. Translation: CASSLGQEYYGYTF.

This clonotype has at least ten counts. Mismatch with germline at one junction end may stem from a read error. The chain carries TRBV7-7 and TRBJ2-5, with D possibly TRBD1 on 6 matching bases. The CDR3 has 12 amino acids. Germline V gene lookup returns CDR1 SSHAT and CDR2 FNYEAQ (reference sequence). In DNA form, the CDR3 reads TGTGCTAGCAGCCAACTACAGGGGACCCAGTACTTC. Its translation is CASSQLQGTQYF.

The rearrangement joins TRBV10-2 to TRBJ1-1; D is unresolved. Looked up from germline, CDR1 is WSHSY and CDR2 is SAAADI. The V gene lost 3 bases and the J gene lost 2 bases, with 10 bases spanning the gap. The CDR3 covers 14 residues. DNA for the CDR3: TGCGCCAGCAGTGAAACCAGCTTCAACACTGAAGCTTTCTTT. It encodes CASSETSFNTEAFF.

This clonotype was detected many times. The chain links TRBV28 to TRBJ2-3; perhaps D is TRBD1 or TRBD2 (6 bases each). Germline CDR1 MDHEN, CDR2 SYDVKM. This CDR3 contains 12 residues. V was clipped by 7 bases and J by 6 bases, with 11 bases between them. The chain's CDR3 is CASNEGGDTQYF. CDR3 sequence (DNA): TGTGCCAGCAACGAGGGGGGCGATACGCAGTATTTT.

In its sample, this clonotype was seen many times. The chain links TRBV5-1 to TRBJ2-2; TRBD1 is a possible D gene (6 bases). CDR1 is SGHRS and CDR2 is YFSETQ in the germline V gene. The V end lost 4 bases, the J end lost 1 base, and 11 bases lay between the germline ends. The CDR3 runs to 15 residues. For the CDR3, the DNA is TGCGCCAGCAGCCTACAGGGTGGGAACACCGGGGAGCTGTTTTTT. Protein sequence: CASSLQGGNTGELFF.

This clonotype was seen a few times. The V and J genes are TRBV3-1 and TRBJ1-1; no clear D. The germline gives CDR1 LGHDT, CDR2 YNNKEL (reference sequence). V gave up 6 bases and J gave up 3 bases, with 11 bases separating them. This CDR3 is 13 amino acids long. For the CDR3, the DNA is TGTGCCAGCAGACCGAGCGGGGACACTGAAGCTTTCTTT. Amino acids: CASRPSGDTEAFF.

The chain links TRBV28 to TRBJ1-2, with a possible D match to TRBD1 (6 bases). V gave up 6 bases and J gave up 3 bases, with 11 bases separating them. The CDR3 runs 13 residues. Germline values: CDR1 MDHEN, CDR2 SYDVKM. CDR3 bases: TGTGCCAGCAGAACCACAGGGTACTATGGCTACACCTTC. This encodes CASRTTGYYGYTF.

J is TRBJ2-2 and V is TRBV5-1; no reliable D call. Looked up from germline, CDR1 is SGHRS and CDR2 is YFSETQ. V lost 0 bases and J 0 bases, leaving 6 bases between the germline ends. CDR3 length: 15 residues. The CDR3 loop reads CASSLGFPNTGELFF. CDR3 in DNA: TGCGCCAGCAGCTTGGGGTTCCCGAACACCGGGGAGCTGTTTTTT. Supplemented by reference TRBV5-1 and TRBJ2-2, the full variable domain reads KAGVTQTPRYLIKTRGQQVTLSCSPISGHRSVSWYQQTPGQGLQFLFEYFSETQRNKGNFPGRFSGRQFSNSRSEMNVSTLELGDSALYLCASSLGFPNTGELFFGEGSRLTVL.

J is TRBJ2-3 and V is TRBV12-3 or TRBV12-4; D not certain. This CDR3 contains 14 residues. V was cut by 6 bases and J by 4 bases, with 14 bases left in between. The DNA for the CDR3 is TGTGCCAGCAGCGAGACGTCTGGCGCAGATACGCAGTATTTT. Residues: CASSETSGADTQYF.